These T cell receptor beta chains were read from a single sample in a study of metastatic and nonmetastatic thyroid tumors. TCRdb redid the clone calls on the PCR reads using MiXCR. The sample comprises over 70,000 clones, 18% of which are singletons, and 9.5% to 15% rests with the top ten. Sequenced sample: blood. The receptors originated from a female donor with papillary thyroid cancer or a benign thyroid nodule (not recorded which). Some clones in this sample may be carry-over from other donors' samples. CDR3s include the opening cysteine and the closing phenylalanine or tryptophan. D genes are given only for firm matches. Clone size is shown for a subset of rows, as once, few, many or a class of expanded clone.

size,D,J,V,DNA,CDR3
many,-,TRBJ1-1,TRBV10-3,TGTGCCATCAGAGTTACAGGGAACACTGAAGCTTTCTTT,CAIRVTGNTEAFF
many,-,TRBJ2-7,TRBV27,TGTGCCAGCAGTTTAGGGGCTGGACTAACGTACGAGCAGTACTTC,CASSLGAGLTYEQYF
many,TRBD1,TRBJ2-2,TRBV6-1,TGTGCCAGCAATGGACAGGGGACCGGGGAGCTGTTTTTT,CASNGQGTGELFF
many,-,TRBJ1-1,TRBV14,TGTGCCAGCAGTCCGACAGGCACTGAAGCTTTCTTT,CASSPTGTEAFF
few,-,TRBJ1-2,TRBV6-1,TGTGCCAGCACCGAATGGGTCAGGGAGAACTATGGCTACACCTTC,CASTEWVRENYGYTF
many,-,TRBJ2-5,TRBV25-1,TGTGCCAGCTTGGGGGGGCCCGAGACCCAGTACTTC,CASLGGPETQYF
-,-,TRBJ2-1,TRBV20-1,TGCAGTGCCATCAAGAACAGGGGGGGCAATGAGCAGTTCTTC,CSAIKNRGGNEQFF
-,-,TRBJ1-1,TRBV2,TGTGCCAGCAGTGAGGGGGCGCTTTCATGGGGCACTGAAGCTTTCTTT,CASSEGALSWGTEAFF
many,TRBD2,TRBJ2-7,TRBV9,TGTGCCAGCAGCCCCGGGACTAGCGGGCCCCTGAGCTCCTACGAGCAGTACTTC,CASSPGTSGPLSSYEQYF
many,TRBD1,TRBJ1-4,TRBV20-1,TGCAGTGCTAGAGATCACGGACAGGGTGAAAAACTGTTTTTT,CSARDHGQGEKLFF
-,TRBD2,TRBJ2-7,TRBV10-2,TGCGCCAGCGAGGAGATTAGCGGGAGCTACGAGCAGTACTTC,CASEEISGSYEQYF
many,TRBD1,TRBJ1-5,TRBV2,TGTGCCAGCAGGAAACAGGGGAATCAGCCCCAGCATTTT,CASRKQGNQPQHF
-,TRBD1,TRBJ2-5,TRBV7-6,TGTGCCAGCAGCTTAGCGCCGGGACAGCCCCAAGAGACCCAGTACTTC,CASSLAPGQPQETQYF
many,-,TRBJ2-2,TRBV29-1,TGCAGCGGGGGGTCCACCGGGGAGCTGTTTTTT,CSGGSTGELFF
few,-,TRBJ2-3,TRBV30,TGTGCCTGGAGTTTCTACACAGATACGCAGTATTTT,CAWSFYTDTQYF